This T cell receptor (beta chain) was profiled in a study of shared clonotypes between healthy human individuals. Across several immunoSEQ plates, the genomic DNA of each subset was split evenly. The data were produced by immunoSEQ multiplex PCR, yet TCRdb's version contains in-frame clones alone and is incomplete. There are around 1.6 million clones in the sample; roughly 98% occur only once, and around 0.45% lies in the top ten. Worth noting for this clone: Antigen: not known. The same CDR3 is also encoded by other DNA sequences in this sample.

Study-wide results and caveats: Relative to clonotypes present in all four donors, those not shared had lower generation probabilities. Roughly 5% of naive CD4 clonotypes were common to several donors. Larger richness was generally estimated for naive than memory subsets.

Material: naive CD4+ T cells sorted from blood. Subset defined: CD45RA+ positively selected. The origin of this receptor is a man aged 30 to 39 in good health.

CDR3: CASSLAGGPHEQYF. In DNA, the CDR3 is TGTGCCAGCAGTCTAGCGGGAGGGCCGCACGAGCAGTACTTC. This rearrangement joins TRBV28 to TRBJ2-7; 12 positions match TRBD2. CDR3 length equals 14 residues. Germline loops: CDR1 MDHEN, CDR2 SYDVKM. V was pared by 5 bases and J by 5 bases, with 4 bases of the junction left unmatched.